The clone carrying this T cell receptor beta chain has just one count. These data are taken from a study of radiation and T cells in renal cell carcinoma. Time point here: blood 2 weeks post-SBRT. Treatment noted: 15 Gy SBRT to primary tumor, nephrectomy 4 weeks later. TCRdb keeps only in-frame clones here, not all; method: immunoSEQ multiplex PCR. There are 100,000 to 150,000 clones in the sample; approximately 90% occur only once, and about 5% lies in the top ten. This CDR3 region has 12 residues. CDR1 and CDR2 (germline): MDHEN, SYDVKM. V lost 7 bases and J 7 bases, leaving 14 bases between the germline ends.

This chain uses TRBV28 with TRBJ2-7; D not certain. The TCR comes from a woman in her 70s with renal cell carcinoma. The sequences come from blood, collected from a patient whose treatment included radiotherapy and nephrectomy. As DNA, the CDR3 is TGTGCCAGCATGGGCCGCCGCGGTGAGCAGTACTTC. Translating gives CASMGRRGEQYF.